The sequence of this TCR beta chain was determined in a study of T cells in Graves' hyperthyroidism and ophthalmopathy. This clonotype was seen once. V shed 5 bases and J 2 bases; nucleotides not matched to a gene: 7. Germline values: CDR1 MDHEN, CDR2 SYDVKM. This CDR3 is built from 16 residues. TCR beta CDR3 sequences were amplified from RNA transcripts. Initially, a first-round RT-PCR of the TCR CDR3 employed the HTBI primer set. TCRdb re-called the multiplex PCR reads with MiXCR, one entry per CDR3 protein. There are about 520,000 distinct CDR3 sequences in the sample; around a quarter occur only once, and about 10% lies in the top ten.

Sequences were obtained from blood. The TCR was taken from a woman aged 25 to 39 with Graves' ophthalmopathy. This chain joins TRBV28 and TRBJ1-5, with TRBD1 matching over 9 bases. The DNA of the CDR3 is TGTGCCAGCAGTCTGACAGGGGGTGCGGGCAATCAGCCCCAGCATTTT. It is translated as CASSLTGGAGNQPQHF.